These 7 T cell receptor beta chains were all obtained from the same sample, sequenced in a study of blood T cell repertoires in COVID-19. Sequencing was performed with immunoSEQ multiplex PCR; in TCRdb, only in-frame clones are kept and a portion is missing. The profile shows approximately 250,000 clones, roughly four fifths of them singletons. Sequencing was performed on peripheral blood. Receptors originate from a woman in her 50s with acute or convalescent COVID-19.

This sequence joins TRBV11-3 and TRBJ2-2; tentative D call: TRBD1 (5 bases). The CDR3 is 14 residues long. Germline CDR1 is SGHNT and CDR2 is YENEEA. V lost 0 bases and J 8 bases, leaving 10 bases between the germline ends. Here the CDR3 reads CASSLDQGLGELFF. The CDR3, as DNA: TGTGCCAGCAGCTTAGATCAGGGTCTGGGGGAGCTGTTTTTT.

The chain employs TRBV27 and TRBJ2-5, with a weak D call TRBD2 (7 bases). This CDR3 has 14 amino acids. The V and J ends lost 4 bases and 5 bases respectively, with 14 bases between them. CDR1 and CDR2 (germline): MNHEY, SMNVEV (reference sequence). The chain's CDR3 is CASSSRGGHETQYF. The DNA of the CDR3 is TGTGCCAGCAGTTCAAGGGGGGGCCACGAGACCCAGTACTTC.

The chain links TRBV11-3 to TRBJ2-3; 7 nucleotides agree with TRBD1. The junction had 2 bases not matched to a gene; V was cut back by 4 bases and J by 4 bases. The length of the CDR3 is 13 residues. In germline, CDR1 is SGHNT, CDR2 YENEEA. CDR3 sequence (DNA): TGTGCCAGCAGCTACGGGACAGCAGATACGCAGTATTTT. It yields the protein CASSYGTADTQYF.

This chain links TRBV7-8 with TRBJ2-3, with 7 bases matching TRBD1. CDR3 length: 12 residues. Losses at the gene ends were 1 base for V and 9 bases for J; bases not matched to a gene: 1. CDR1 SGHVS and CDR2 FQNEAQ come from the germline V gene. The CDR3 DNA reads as TGTGCCAGCAGCTTAGACAGGGGAACGCAGTATTTT. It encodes CASSLDRGTQYF.

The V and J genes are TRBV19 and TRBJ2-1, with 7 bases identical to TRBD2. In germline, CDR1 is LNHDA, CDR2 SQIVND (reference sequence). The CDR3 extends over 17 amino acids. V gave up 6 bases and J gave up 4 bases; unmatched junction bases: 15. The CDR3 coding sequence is TGTGCCAGTAGCCTCGCTCAATGGGCTAGCGGTTACAATGAGCAGTTCTTC. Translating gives CASSLAQWASGYNEQFF.

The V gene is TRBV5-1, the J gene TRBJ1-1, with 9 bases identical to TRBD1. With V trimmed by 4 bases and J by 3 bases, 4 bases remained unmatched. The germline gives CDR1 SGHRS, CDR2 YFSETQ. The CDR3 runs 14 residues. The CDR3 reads CASSTRTGDTEAFF. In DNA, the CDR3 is TGCGCCAGCAGCACACGGACAGGGGACACTGAAGCTTTCTTT.

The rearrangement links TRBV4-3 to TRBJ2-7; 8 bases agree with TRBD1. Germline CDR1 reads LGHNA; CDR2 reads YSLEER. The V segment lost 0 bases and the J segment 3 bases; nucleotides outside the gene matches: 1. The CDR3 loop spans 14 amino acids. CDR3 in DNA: TGCGCCAGCAGCCAAGAAGGACAGGGCTACGAGCAGTACTTC. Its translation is CASSQEGQGYEQYF.